The 10 T cell receptor beta chains presented below share a single source sample, sequenced in a study of T cells in Graves' hyperthyroidism and ophthalmopathy. Amplification of TCR beta CDR3 regions was performed using RNA transcripts as template. First-round RT-PCR of the TCR CDR3 relied on the HTBI primer set. TCRdb ran MiXCR on the multiplex PCR reads and lists one entry per CDR3 protein. The table has nearly 600,000 distinct CDR3 sequences, about 15% seen once. The sample was blood. These receptor sequences come from a woman aged 25 to 39 with Graves' hyperthyroidism that later progressed to Graves' ophthalmopathy.

This clonotype was found many times. CDR3 nucleotides: TGTGCCAGCAGCTTAGCGGTGGCTAGCCTATACGAGCAGTACTTC. Protein product: CASSLAVASLYEQYF. This chain joins TRBV7-2 and TRBJ2-7; possibly TRBD2 for D (5 bases). The V gene lost 0 bases and the J gene lost 4 bases, with 13 bases spanning the gap. Germline CDR1 is SGHTA and CDR2 is FQGNSA. The length of the CDR3 is 15 residues.

This clonotype was counted at least ten times. V is TRBV6-1 and J is TRBJ1-5; possible D gene TRBD1, 6 bases. This CDR3 is 15 amino acids long. Trimming removed 3 bases at V and 9 bases at J, with 18 bases between. CDR1 is MNHNS, CDR2 SASEGT, per germline. CDR3 sequence (DNA): TGTGCCAGCAGTGAGCTGCGGGACACCTTAAGGCCCCAGCATTTT. Translated: CASSELRDTLRPQHF.

This clonotype has ten or more counts. The chain carries TRBV20-1 and TRBJ2-1; possible D gene TRBD2, 6 bases. CDR1 and CDR2 (germline): DFQATT, SNEGSKA (reference sequence). CDR3 length equals 16 residues. V dropped 7 bases and J dropped 7 bases, with 26 bases sitting between them. The CDR3 sequence: CSVPPETRGLGNEQFF. For the CDR3, the DNA is TGCAGTGTCCCCCCCGAGACTAGGGGCTTAGGGAATGAGCAGTTCTTC.

The sample holds a few counts of this clonotype. This chain links TRBV6-1 with TRBJ1-2, with D possibly matching TRBD1 (6 bases). Trimming removed 6 bases at V and 3 bases at J, with 17 bases between. The CDR3 loop spans 15 amino acids. The germline V gene has CDR1 MNHNS and CDR2 SASEGT. CDR3 residues: CASRGGGRAHYGYTF. In DNA form, the CDR3 reads TGTGCCAGCAGGGGAGGGGGGAGGGCGCACTATGGCTACACCTTC.

This clonotype was seen more than once but under ten times. This chain joins TRBV19 and TRBJ2-3; the D gene is possibly TRBD2 (6 bases). CDR3 length equals 13 residues. CDR1 and CDR2 (germline): LNHDA, SQIVND (reference sequence). Trimming left V 7 bases short and J 7 bases short, with 15 bases between. The CDR3 nucleotides are TGTGCCAGTACAAGCGGGCGAGTGAATACGCAGTATTTT. Translating gives CASTSGRVNTQYF.

This clonotype was counted at least ten times. The chain employs TRBV7-9 and TRBJ2-7; D uncertain. The length of the CDR3 is 15 residues. Germline V gene data show CDR1 as SEHNR and CDR2 as FQNEAQ (reference sequence). V lost 6 bases, J lost 0 bases, and 15 bases lay in between. In DNA form, the CDR3 reads TGTGCCAGCAGGACCGTGGCCAACAGCTCCTACGAGCAGTACTTC. It encodes CASRTVANSSYEQYF.

The chain links TRBV10-1 to TRBJ2-1; the match to TRBD2 covers 10 bases. This CDR3 comprises 15 residues. V was pared by 4 bases and J by 5 bases, with 5 bases of the junction left unmatched. Germline loops: CDR1 WNHNN, CDR2 SYGVQD (reference sequence). The CDR3 DNA follows: TGCGCCAGCAGTGCGAGCGGGAGGGGCCACAATGAGCAGTTCTTC. This sequence encodes CASSASGRGHNEQFF.

This clonotype was detected ten times or more. The chain couples TRBV6-1 to TRBJ2-7; 9 bases match TRBD1. This CDR3 spans 15 amino acids. Germline CDR1 reads MNHNS; CDR2 reads SASEGT. V shed 5 bases, J shed 4 bases, and the junction held 9 bases outside the gene matches. This chain's CDR3 is CASSSQTGGVYEQYF. As DNA, the CDR3 is TGTGCCAGCAGTTCCCAGACAGGGGGAGTTTACGAGCAGTACTTC.

This chain joins TRBV6-5 and TRBJ2-1, with 14 bases aligning to TRBD2. V shed 2 bases, J shed 3 bases, and the junction held 9 bases outside the gene matches. The CDR3 sequence is 19 residues long. Germline V gives CDR1 MNHEY, CDR2 SVGAGI. The CDR3 DNA reads as TGTGCCAGCAGTTACGGGGGACTAGCGGGAGAGGTTCGCTACAATGAGCAGTTCTTC. Protein: CASSYGGLAGEVRYNEQFF.

The table lists this clonotype with a few counts. The genes are TRBV7-9 and TRBJ2-3; the match to TRBD2 covers 9 bases. The trim removed 2 bases at V and 8 bases at J, leaving 11 bases unmatched. Germline V gene data show CDR1 as SEHNR and CDR2 as FQNEAQ (reference sequence). The CDR3 loop spans 16 amino acids. The CDR3: CASSLLASGDSFTQYF. CDR3 coding DNA: TGTGCCAGCAGCTTACTTGCTAGCGGGGACTCCTTTACGCAGTATTTT. The whole variable domain, filled in from reference TRBV7-9 and TRBJ2-3, reads DTGVSQNPRHKITKRGQNVTFRCDPISEHNRLYWYRQTLGQGPEFLTYFQNEAQLEKSRLLSDRFSAERPKGSFSTLEIQRTEQGDSAMYLCASSLLASGDSFTQYFGPGTRLTVL.